This T cell receptor beta chain comes out of a study of blood T cell repertoires in COVID-19. Study information: Sites in the United States, Italy and Spain provided acute and convalescent COVID-19 samples.

Someone with COVID-19 had been met by exposed participants within 2 weeks before study entry. Here immunoSEQ multiplex PCR was the method, and the copy in TCRdb shows in-frame clones only, minus some. The table lists about 230,000 clones, 88% of them singletons, with 3% to 4% in the top ten. The TCR was taken from a woman in her twenties or thirties who had been exposed to COVID-19. Sequenced sample: PBMCs or T cells enriched from blood (not recorded which).

The CDR3 reads CASSQGTGTGGAETQYF. The CDR3 DNA follows: TGTGCCAGCAGCCAAGGGACCGGGACAGGGGGCGCAGAGACCCAGTACTTC. The rearrangement links TRBV3-1 (or the pseudogene TRBV3-2) to TRBJ2-5; 12 nucleotides align to TRBD1. Looked up from germline, CDR1 is LGHDT and CDR2 is YNNKEL (reference sequence). There are 17 residues in the CDR3. Trimming took 1 base from V and 4 from J; bases not matched to a gene: 7.